A single sample gave rise to the 7 T cell receptor beta chains below, sequenced in a study of blood T cell repertoires in COVID-19. Only in-frame clones appear in the TCRdb table, and some are missing; sequencing was by immunoSEQ multiplex PCR. The table has around 450,000 clones, approximately 90% seen once. Sequenced: PBMCs or T cells enriched from blood (not recorded which). All receptors derive from a woman aged 18-29 years who had recovered from COVID-19.

The gene calls are TRBV2 and TRBJ2-5; D perhaps matches TRBD2 (5 bases). The germline gives CDR1 SNHLY, CDR2 FYNNEI. The V end lost 7 bases, the J end lost 5 bases, and 8 bases lay between the germline ends. The CDR3 is 11 residues long. CDR3 sequence reads: CASKRGETQYF. The CDR3 DNA reads as TGTGCCAGCAAACGAGGGGAGACCCAGTACTTC.

V and J are TRBV18 and TRBJ2-1; 7 bases map to TRBD1. The J segment lost 7 bases and the V segment lost 5 bases, leaving 11 bases of the junction unmatched. Germline V CDR1 and CDR2: KGHSH, LQKENI. The CDR3 spans 15 residues. For the CDR3, the DNA is TGTGCCAGCTCAACCCGGACAGGAGGTGAGAATGAGCAGTTCTTC. Translating it yields CASSTRTGGENEQFF.

This chain uses TRBV6-5 with TRBJ2-2; perhaps TRBD2 as D (5 bases). With 8 bases removed from V and 7 bases from J, the gap between germline ends came to 11 bases. This CDR3 has 12 amino acids. Germline CDR1 MNHEY, CDR2 SVGAGI. The CDR3 DNA reads as TGTGCCAGCGTCCGGGGTGGCGGGGAGCTGTTTTTT. It specifies CASVRGGGELFF.

The chain employs TRBV7-6 and TRBJ1-1; perhaps TRBD1 as D (5 bases). The germline gives CDR1 SGHVS, CDR2 FNYEAQ. The length of the CDR3 is 14 residues. The germline V and J ends were trimmed by 1 base and 5 bases, with 11 bases remaining between them. The CDR3 spells CASSLGGLGTEAFF. DNA of the CDR3: TGTGCCAGCAGCTTAGGGGGCCTGGGGACTGAAGCTTTCTTT.

There are many counts of this clone. The chain is built from TRBV3-1 (or the pseudogene TRBV3-2) and TRBJ2-2, with a possible D match to TRBD1 (5 bases). CDR3 length equals 16 residues. Per the germline V gene, CDR1 is LGHDT and CDR2 is YNNKEL (reference sequence). With 3 bases removed from V and 5 bases from J, the gap between germline ends came to 16 bases. Here the CDR3 reads CASSHDRRPGTGELFF. Written as DNA, the CDR3 is TGTGCCAGCAGCCACGATAGGCGGCCAGGGACCGGGGAGCTGTTTTTT.

The gene calls are TRBV6-5 and TRBJ2-2; the match to TRBD1 covers 9 bases. This CDR3 is 14 amino acids long. Germline lookup yields CDR1 MNHEY and CDR2 SVGAGI. After removal of 7 bases from V and 6 bases from J, the junction contained 6 bases not matched to a gene. As DNA, the CDR3 is TGTGCCAGCACCCTAGGGACAGGGTCCGGGGAGCTGTTTTTT. Protein product: CASTLGTGSGELFF.

The rearrangement joins TRBV6-5 to TRBJ1-4, with unresolved D. The germline CDR1 and CDR2 sequences are MNHEY and SVGAGI. V dropped 10 bases and J dropped 6 bases, with 18 bases sitting between them. CDR3 size: 14 residues. The CDR3 sequence is CATNRPRVDEKLFF. The CDR3 DNA reads as TGTGCCACAAATCGTCCCCGGGTGGATGAAAAACTGTTTTTT.